This is a list of T cell receptor beta chains from one sample in a study of cytomegalovirus exposure and HLA in healthy donors. Libraries were prepared by immunoSEQ multiplex PCR; TCRdb keeps only in-frame clonotypes and omits some of them. The sample consists of 95,000 to 100,000 clones, roughly three quarters of them appearing once. The sequenced sample was PBMCs. The receptors stem from a female donor in good health and CMV-seronegative. CDR3s leave out the opening cysteine and the closing phenylalanine or tryptophan.

J gene	V gene	CDR3 protein
TRBJ1-2	TRBV6-5	ASSVNFNYGYT
TRBJ2-1	TRBV7-2	ASSLDLAATLYNEQF
TRBJ2-4	TRBV14	ASSQEQGAKNIQY
TRBJ2-5	TRBV2	ASRGGGGQETQY
TRBJ1-1	TRBV5-1	ASTQDGTVNTEAF
TRBJ2-7	TRBV18	ASSPETYEQY
TRBJ2-4	TRBV28	ASSLPTGSVQY
TRBJ1-1	TRBV30	AWSVPGYGTEAF
TRBJ2-1	TRBV7-6	ASSSTSGGYNEQF
TRBJ2-7	TRBV7-9	ASSRTSGTGYEQY
TRBJ2-3	TRBV28	ASSSGTSGGSQY
TRBJ1-5	TRBV28	ASLQGGVPGPQH
TRBJ1-2	TRBV4-2	ASSQDRGLGYGYT
TRBJ2-7	TRBV11-3	AILQGGTYEQY
TRBJ2-2	TRBV9	ASSSWGSGLAGELF
TRBJ2-7	TRBV27	ASSSPSGQGYEQY
TRBJ1-4	TRBV30	AQEGAEKLF
TRBJ2-1	TRBV7-7	ASSLGGSLGEQF
TRBJ1-1	TRBV6-5	ASSYDQENTEAF
TRBJ1-5	TRBV11-2	ASSLGVNQPQH
TRBJ2-1	TRBV19	ASSMTSFSYNEQF
TRBJ1-2	TRBV29-1	SVASNDYYGYT
TRBJ1-5	TRBV7-6	ASSLMGGPNQPQH
TRBJ2-6	TRBV29-1	SATGEAGANVLT
TRBJ2-6	TRBV19	ASSKTGLAGYSGANVLT
TRBJ1-1	TRBV6-5	ASSYSTGEAF
TRBJ2-2	TRBV5-1	AASRQPNTGELF
TRBJ2-3	TRBV5-1	ASSSGLAGAGTDTQY
TRBJ1-1	TRBV9	ASSAQTGGTEAF
TRBJ2-7	TRBV11-3	ASSPGLAPYEQY
TRBJ1-5	TRBV11-2	ASSSSTSDQPQH
TRBJ1-1	TRBV20-1	SAGTGEAF
TRBJ2-5	TRBV19	ASSTGTGGLETQY
TRBJ2-7	TRBV19	ATVVLKRRTGVSYEQY
TRBJ2-7	TRBV6-5	ASKAILTGEQY
TRBJ1-1	TRBV11-2	ASSQGGWAF
TRBJ2-7	TRBV28	ASSDRGQREQY
TRBJ2-1	TRBV10-3	AISPGGRGRKNEQF
TRBJ2-7	TRBV19	ASSIRTTSYEQY
TRBJ2-7	TRBV5-1	ASSLVDSSYEQY
TRBJ1-2	TRBV9	ASSTRTDGYT
TRBJ1-6	TRBV5-1	ASSYSGGADSPLH
TRBJ2-2	TRBV14	ASSPRGTLEHTGELF
TRBJ2-3	TRBV5-1	ASRGGLAFADTQY
TRBJ2-3	TRBV11-2	ASRAGTDTQY
TRBJ2-5	TRBV5-4	ASSRAGPQETQY
TRBJ2-7	TRBV7-2	ASSWGGGGSSYEQY
TRBJ1-2	TRBV6-4	ASSDSPEAGNGYT
TRBJ2-3	TRBV7-2	ASSSPWVDRVDTDTQY
TRBJ2-3	TRBV5-6	ASSQDFYPTDTQY